The 8 T cell receptor beta chains below come from one sample, sequenced in a study of control samples from healthy donors and cancer patients (TCRdb year 2020). The library was built by means of the immunoSEQ multiplex PCR assay. Entries here come from immuneACCESS through TCRdb and include only in-frame sequences with V and J called. Some clones fail to appear in such tables; in the studies checked, an unresolved V gene covers under half of the shortfall, and the cause of the remainder is unknown. This sample has around 110,000 clones in its table, and about 88% of those were observed once. Of the sample, about 2.1% is held by the ten largest clones. The sequencing input was blood. The receptors come from a woman between 65 and 79 years old in good health.

The rearrangement links TRBV2 to TRBJ2-7; D assignment may be TRBD1 or TRBD2 (5 bases each). V was pared by 8 bases and J by 2 bases, with 13 bases between. The CDR3 spans 13 residues. The germline CDR1 and CDR2 sequences are SNHLY and FYNNEI. DNA for the CDR3: TGTGCCAGCGGGACGATGGGTCCCTACGAGCAGTACTTC. Its translation is CASGTMGPYEQYF. The full variable domain, its missing parts supplied by reference TRBV2 and TRBJ2-7, is EPEVTQTPSHQVTQMGQEVILRCVPISNHLYFYWYRQILGQKVEFLVSFYNNEISEKSEIFDDQFSVERPDGSNFTLKIRSTKLEDSAMYFCASGTMGPYEQYFGPGTRLTVT.

The chain carries TRBV11-2 and TRBJ2-1; D might be TRBD2 (6 bases). The germline gives CDR1 SGHAT, CDR2 FQNNGV. The CDR3 runs 13 residues. Trimming left V 4 bases short and J 5 bases short, with 9 bases between. CDR3 sequence: CASSWGLNNEQFF. Written as DNA, the CDR3 is TGTGCCAGCAGCTGGGGACTCAACAATGAGCAGTTCTTC.

The chain couples TRBV18 to TRBJ1-2; D unresolved. Looked up from germline, CDR1 is KGHSH and CDR2 is LQKENI. V dropped 4 bases and J dropped 0 bases, with 12 bases sitting between them. The CDR3 runs to 15 residues. CDR3 sequence (DNA): TGTGCCAGCTCACACCCCGGGGTTGCTAACTATGGCTACACCTTC. Protein sequence: CASSHPGVANYGYTF.

The rearrangement links TRBV5-1 to TRBJ2-3; D tentatively reads TRBD1 or TRBD2 (6 bases each). The germline V gene has CDR1 SGHRS and CDR2 YFSETQ. The CDR3 runs to 14 residues. Between the trimmed V and J ends, which lost 1 base and 6 bases, there was a span of 12 bases. CDR3 DNA sequence: TGCGCCAGCAGCTTGCGGGGGCCGGTTGATACGCAGTATTTT. This translates into CASSLRGPVDTQYF.

The chain employs TRBV9 and TRBJ1-6; maybe TRBD1 (5 bases). The CDR3 spans 15 residues. The germline CDR1 and CDR2 sequences are SGDLS and YYNGEE. V dropped 3 bases and J dropped 5 bases, with 12 bases sitting between them. This chain's CDR3 is CASSALPGNNSPLHF. CDR3 bases: TGTGCCAGCAGCGCCCTCCCAGGGAATAATTCACCCCTCCACTTT.

The chain combines TRBV6-2 or TRBV6-3 with TRBJ1-2, with a tentative D call TRBD1 (5 bases). This CDR3 is 15 amino acids long. The germline V and J ends were trimmed by 5 bases and 4 bases, with 17 bases remaining between them. Looked up from germline, CDR1 is MNHEY and CDR2 is SVGEGT. This chain's CDR3 is CASSPRAALLYGYTF. CDR3 nucleotide sequence: TGTGCCAGCAGTCCCAGGGCCGCCTTACTCTATGGCTACACCTTC.

This chain joins TRBV4-1 and TRBJ1-1; TRBD1 matches at 9 bases. V trimming: 4 bases; J trimming: 4 bases; junction bases outside the gene matches: 13. Germline V gives CDR1 MGHRA, CDR2 YSYEKL. This CDR3 contains 17 residues. CDR3 DNA sequence: TGCGCCAGCAGCCCGGACCGGGACAGGGTAGTGAGCACTGAAGCTTTCTTT. Its translation is CASSPDRDRVVSTEAFF.

The rearrangement joins TRBV5-1 to TRBJ2-5; D might be TRBD1 or TRBD2, each matching 5 bases. The CDR3 sequence is 16 residues long. V was pared by 0 bases and J by 5 bases, with 17 bases between. Germline loops: CDR1 SGHRS, CDR2 YFSETQ. The CDR3 here is CASSLGPGPTGETQYF. In nucleotides, the CDR3 is TGCGCCAGCAGCTTGGGGCCGGGGCCTACCGGTGAGACCCAGTACTTC.